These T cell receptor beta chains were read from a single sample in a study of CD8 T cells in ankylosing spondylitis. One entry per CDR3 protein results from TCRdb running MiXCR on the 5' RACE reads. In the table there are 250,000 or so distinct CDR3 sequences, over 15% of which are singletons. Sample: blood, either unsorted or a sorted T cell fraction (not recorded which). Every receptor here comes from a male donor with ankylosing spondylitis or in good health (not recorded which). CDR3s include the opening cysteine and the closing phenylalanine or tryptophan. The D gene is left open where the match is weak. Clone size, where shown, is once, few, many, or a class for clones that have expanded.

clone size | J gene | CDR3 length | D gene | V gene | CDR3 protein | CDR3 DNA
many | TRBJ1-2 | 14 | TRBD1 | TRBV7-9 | CASSSGTENYGYTF | TGTGCCAGCAGCTCTGGGACAGAGAACTATGGCTACACCTTC
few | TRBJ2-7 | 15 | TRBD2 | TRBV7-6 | CASRNGEGGSYEQYF | TGTGCCAGCAGAAACGGGGAGGGAGGCTCCTACGAGCAGTACTTC
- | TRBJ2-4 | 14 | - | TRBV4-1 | CASSQVVNKNIQYF | TGCGCCAGCAGCCAAGTGGTGAACAAAAACATTCAGTACTTC
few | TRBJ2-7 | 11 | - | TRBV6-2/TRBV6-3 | CASYYGGEQYF | TGTGCCAGCTACTACGGGGGTGAGCAGTACTTC
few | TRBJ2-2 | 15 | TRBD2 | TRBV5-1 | CASGGLAGDAGELFF | TGCGCCAGCGGGGGACTAGCGGGAGACGCCGGGGAGCTGTTTTTT
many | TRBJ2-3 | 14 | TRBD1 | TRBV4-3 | CASSAQGVEDTQYF | TGCGCCAGCAGCGCACAGGGGGTCGAAGATACGCAGTATTTT
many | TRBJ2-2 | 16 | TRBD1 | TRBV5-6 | CASSSGQGARTGELFF | TGTGCCAGCAGCTCTGGACAGGGGGCGAGGACCGGGGAGCTGTTTTTT
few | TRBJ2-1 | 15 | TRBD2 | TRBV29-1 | CSALAGTSLGNEQFF | TGCAGCGCTCTTGCCGGGACTAGCTTAGGCAATGAGCAGTTCTTC
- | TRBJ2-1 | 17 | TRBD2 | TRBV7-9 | CASSPEGWLAGDDEQFF | TGTGCCAGCAGCCCAGAGGGATGGCTAGCGGGAGATGATGAGCAGTTCTTC
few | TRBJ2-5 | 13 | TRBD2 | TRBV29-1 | CSVEGGAEETQYF | TGCAGCGTTGAGGGAGGGGCAGAGGAGACCCAGTACTTC
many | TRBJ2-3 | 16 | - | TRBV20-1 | CSARGLEFKHTDTQYF | TGCAGTGCTAGAGGCTTAGAATTCAAACACACAGATACGCAGTATTTT
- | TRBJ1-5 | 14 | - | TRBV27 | CASSLGQGSQPQHF | TGTGCCAGCAGTTTGGGTCAGGGGAGTCAGCCCCAGCATTTT
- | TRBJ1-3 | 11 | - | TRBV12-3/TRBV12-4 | CAGRAGNTIYF | TGTGCCGGCAGAGCAGGAAACACCATATATTTT
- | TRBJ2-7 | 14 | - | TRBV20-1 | CSAALRDTSYEQYF | TGCAGTGCAGCTCTCCGGGACACCTCCTACGAGCAGTACTTC
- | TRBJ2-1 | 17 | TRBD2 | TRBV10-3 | CAISESLAGYQYNEQFF | TGTGCCATCAGTGAGTCTCTAGCGGGGTACCAGTACAATGAGCAGTTCTTC
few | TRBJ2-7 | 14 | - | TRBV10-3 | CAISPGQFSYEQYF | TGTGCCATCAGTCCTGGACAGTTCTCCTACGAGCAGTACTTC
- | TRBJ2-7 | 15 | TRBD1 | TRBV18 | CASSPPGQGNYEQYF | TGTGCCAGCTCACCTCCGGGACAGGGGAACTACGAGCAGTACTTC
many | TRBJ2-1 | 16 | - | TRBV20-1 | CSARAGIELTGNEQFF | TGCAGTGCTAGAGCCGGCATTGAGTTGACCGGCAATGAGCAGTTCTTC
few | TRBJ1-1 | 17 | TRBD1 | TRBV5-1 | CASSEPGQGFMNTEAFF | TGCGCCAGCAGCGAACCGGGACAGGGTTTCATGAACACTGAAGCTTTCTTT
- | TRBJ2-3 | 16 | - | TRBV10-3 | CATSELRTWGADTQYF | TGTGCCACCAGTGAGCTTCGGACCTGGGGGGCAGATACGCAGTATTTT
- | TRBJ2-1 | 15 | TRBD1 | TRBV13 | CASSTGTGGDNEQFF | TGTGCCAGCAGCACCGGGACAGGGGGCGACAATGAGCAGTTCTTC
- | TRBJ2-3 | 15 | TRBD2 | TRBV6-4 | CASSAASGSTDTQYF | TGTGCCAGCAGTGCCGCTAGCGGGAGCACAGATACGCAGTATTTT
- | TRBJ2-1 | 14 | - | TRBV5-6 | CASSLGTSSNEQFF | TGTGCCAGCAGCTTGGGTACTAGCAGCAATGAGCAGTTCTTC
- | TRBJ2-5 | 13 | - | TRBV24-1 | CATRPGGDETQYF | TGTGCCACCAGGCCGGGCGGGGACGAGACCCAGTACTTC
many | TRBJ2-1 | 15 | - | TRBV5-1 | CASSLDRATYNEQFF | TGCGCCAGCAGCTTGGACAGGGCGACCTACAATGAGCAGTTCTTC